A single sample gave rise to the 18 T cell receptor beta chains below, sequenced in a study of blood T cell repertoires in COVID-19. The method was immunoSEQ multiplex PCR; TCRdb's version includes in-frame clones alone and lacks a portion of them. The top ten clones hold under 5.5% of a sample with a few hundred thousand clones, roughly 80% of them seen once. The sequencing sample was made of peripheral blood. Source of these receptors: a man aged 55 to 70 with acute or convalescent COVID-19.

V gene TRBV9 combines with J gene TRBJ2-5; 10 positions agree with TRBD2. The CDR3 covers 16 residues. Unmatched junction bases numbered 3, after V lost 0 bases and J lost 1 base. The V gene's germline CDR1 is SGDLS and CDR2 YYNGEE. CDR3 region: CASSVGLAGVQETQYF. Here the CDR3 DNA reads TGTGCCAGCAGCGTAGGGCTAGCGGGAGTCCAAGAGACCCAGTACTTC.

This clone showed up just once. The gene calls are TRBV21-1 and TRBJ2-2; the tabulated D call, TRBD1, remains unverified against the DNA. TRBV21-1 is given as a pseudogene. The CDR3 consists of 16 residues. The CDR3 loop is CASRGFDRGDTGELFF. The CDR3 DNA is TGTGCCAGCAGAGGGTTCGACAGGGGGGACACCGGGGAGCTGTTTTTT.

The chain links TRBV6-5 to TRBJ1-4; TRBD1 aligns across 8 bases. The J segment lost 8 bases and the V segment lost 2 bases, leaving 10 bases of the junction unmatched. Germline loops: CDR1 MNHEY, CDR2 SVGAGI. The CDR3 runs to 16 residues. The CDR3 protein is CASSYGTGGPTEKLFF. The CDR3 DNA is TGTGCCAGCAGTTACGGCACAGGGGGACCGACGGAAAAACTGTTTTTT.

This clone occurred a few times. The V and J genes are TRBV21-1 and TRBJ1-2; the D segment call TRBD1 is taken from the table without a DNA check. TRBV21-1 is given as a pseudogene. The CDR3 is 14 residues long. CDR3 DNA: TGTGCCAGCAGCGCCCACAGGGGAAACTATGGCTACACCTTC. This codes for CASSAHRGNYGYTF.

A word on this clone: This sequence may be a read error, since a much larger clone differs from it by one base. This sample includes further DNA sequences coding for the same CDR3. The CDR3 sequence is CASSPVGAETQYF. CDR3 DNA sequence: TGTGCCAGCAGCCCGGTGGGGGCGGAGACCCAGTACTTC. J is TRBJ2-5 and V is TRBV5-4; D is possibly TRBD1 (6 bases). This CDR3 region has 13 residues. Germline V lookup: CDR1 SGHNT, CDR2 YYREEE (reference sequence). With 4 bases removed from V and 5 bases from J, the gap between germline ends came to 12 bases.

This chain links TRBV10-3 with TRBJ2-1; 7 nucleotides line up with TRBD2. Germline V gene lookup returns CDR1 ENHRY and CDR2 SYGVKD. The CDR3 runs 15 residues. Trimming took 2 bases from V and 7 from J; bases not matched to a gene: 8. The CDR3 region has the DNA TGTGCCATCAGTGAGGCGGCTAGCGGAAGGAATGAGCAGTTCTTC. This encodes CAISEAASGRNEQFF.

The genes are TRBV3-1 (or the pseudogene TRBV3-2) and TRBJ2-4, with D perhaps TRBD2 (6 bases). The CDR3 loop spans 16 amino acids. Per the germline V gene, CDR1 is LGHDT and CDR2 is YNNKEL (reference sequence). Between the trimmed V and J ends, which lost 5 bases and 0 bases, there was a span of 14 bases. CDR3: CASSWRTTLAKNIQYF. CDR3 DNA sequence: TGTGCCAGCAGCTGGCGGACTACCCTAGCCAAAAACATTCAGTACTTC.

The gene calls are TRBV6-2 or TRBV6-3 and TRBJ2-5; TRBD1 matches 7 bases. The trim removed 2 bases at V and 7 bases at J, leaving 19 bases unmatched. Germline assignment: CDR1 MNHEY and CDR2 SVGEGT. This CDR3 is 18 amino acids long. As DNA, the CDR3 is TGTGCCAGCAGTTACCGTCGACAGGGCTCCACCGGACGGGGGACCCAGTACTTC. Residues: CASSYRRQGSTGRGTQYF.

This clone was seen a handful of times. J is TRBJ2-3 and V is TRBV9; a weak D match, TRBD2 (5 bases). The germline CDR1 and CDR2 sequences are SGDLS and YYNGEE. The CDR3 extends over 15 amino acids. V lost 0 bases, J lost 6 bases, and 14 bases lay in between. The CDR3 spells CASSVAASSGDTQYF. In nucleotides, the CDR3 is TGTGCCAGCAGCGTAGCCGCTAGCTCGGGCGATACGCAGTATTTT. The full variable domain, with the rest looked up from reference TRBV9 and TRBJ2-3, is DSGVTQTPKHLITATGQRVTLRCSPRSGDLSVYWYQQSLDQGLQFLIQYYNGEERAKGNILERFSAQQFPDLHSELNLSSLELGDSALYFCASSVAASSGDTQYFGPGTRLTVL.

CDR3 sequence reads: CASSQGGAGYGYTF. The CDR3 DNA follows: TGTGCCAGCAGCCAAGGGGGCGCCGGCTATGGCTACACCTTC. The V gene is TRBV14, the J gene TRBJ1-2; a weak D match, TRBD1 (5 bases). V lost 1 base, J lost 4 bases, and 10 bases lay in between. The CDR3 consists of 14 residues. The germline V gene encodes CDR1 SGHDN and CDR2 FVKESK.

CDR3 in amino acids: CASSLGGGQAFF. The CDR3 bases are TGCGCCAGCAGCCTTGGGGGAGGGCAAGCTTTCTTT. The gene calls are TRBV5-1 and TRBJ1-1; tentatively, D is TRBD1 (5 bases). V was shortened by 4 bases and J by 9 bases, with 13 bases between the two germline ends. The CDR3 has 12 residues. The germline CDR1 and CDR2 sequences are SGHRS and YFSETQ.

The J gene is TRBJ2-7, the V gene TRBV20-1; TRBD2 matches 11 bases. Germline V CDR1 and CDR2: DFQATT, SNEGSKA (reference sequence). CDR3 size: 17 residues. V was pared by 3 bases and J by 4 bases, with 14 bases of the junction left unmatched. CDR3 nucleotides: TGCAGTGCTAGTAGCGGGAGGGCCCCCCTTACACATTACGAGCAGTACTTC. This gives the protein CSASSGRAPLTHYEQYF.

DNA of the CDR3: TGTGCCAGCAGTTTACTTGGCAGATACACAGATACGCAGTATTTT. Encoded protein: CASSLLGRYTDTQYF. The V and J genes are TRBV27 and TRBJ2-3; D ambiguous. Germline assignment: CDR1 MNHEY and CDR2 SMNVEV (reference sequence). The CDR3 runs 15 residues. V gave up 2 bases and J gave up 2 bases, with 11 bases separating them.

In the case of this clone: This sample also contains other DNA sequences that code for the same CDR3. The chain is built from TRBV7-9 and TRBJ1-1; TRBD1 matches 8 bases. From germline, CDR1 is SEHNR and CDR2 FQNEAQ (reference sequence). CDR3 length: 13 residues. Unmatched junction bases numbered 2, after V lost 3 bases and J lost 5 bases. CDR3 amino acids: CASSFDRGTEAFF. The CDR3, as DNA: TGTGCCAGCAGCTTCGACAGGGGTACTGAAGCTTTCTTT.

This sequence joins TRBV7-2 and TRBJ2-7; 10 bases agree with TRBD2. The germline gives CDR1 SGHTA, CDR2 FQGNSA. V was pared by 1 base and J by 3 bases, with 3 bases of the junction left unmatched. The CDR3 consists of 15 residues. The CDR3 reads CASSLVLAGHYEQYF. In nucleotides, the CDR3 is TGTGCCAGCAGCTTAGTACTAGCGGGGCACTACGAGCAGTACTTC.

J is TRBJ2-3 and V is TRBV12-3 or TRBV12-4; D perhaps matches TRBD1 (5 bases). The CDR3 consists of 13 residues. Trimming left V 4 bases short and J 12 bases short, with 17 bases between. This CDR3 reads CASSWGWSAPQYF. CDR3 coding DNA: TGTGCCAGCAGTTGGGGCTGGAGCGCCCCCCAGTATTTT.

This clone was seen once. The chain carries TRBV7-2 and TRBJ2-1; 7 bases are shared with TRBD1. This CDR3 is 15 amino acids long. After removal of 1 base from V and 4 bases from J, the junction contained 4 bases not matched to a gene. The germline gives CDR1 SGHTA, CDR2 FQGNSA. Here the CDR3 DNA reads TGTGCCAGCAGCTTAGGGACAGGACCATACAATGAGCAGTTCTTC. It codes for CASSLGTGPYNEQFF.

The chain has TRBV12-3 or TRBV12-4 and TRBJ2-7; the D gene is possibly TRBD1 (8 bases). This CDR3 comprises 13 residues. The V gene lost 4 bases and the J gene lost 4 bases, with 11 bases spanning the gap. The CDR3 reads CASSYRGGYEQYF. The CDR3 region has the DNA TGTGCCAGCAGTTACAGGGGGGGTTACGAGCAGTACTTC.